The 18 T cell receptor beta chains in this list originate from one sample, sequenced in a study of PD-L1 blockade in urothelial cancer. The sample's time point: pretreatment peripheral blood. Sequenced by immunoSEQ multiplex PCR; TCRdb stores in-frame clones only, minus some. The top ten hold approximately 20% of the sample, which has roughly 56,000 clones, roughly 84% seen once. Sequencing used PBMCs, obtained around atezolizumab (anti-PD-L1) treatment. Source of these receptors: a man aged 55 to 70 with urothelial cancer.

The gene calls are TRBV2 and TRBJ2-5, with D maybe TRBD1 (5 bases). This CDR3 has 14 residues. The germline V gene encodes CDR1 SNHLY and CDR2 FYNNEI. The V and J ends lost 6 bases and 1 base respectively, with 12 bases between them. CDR3 nucleotides: TGTGCCAGCAGAGGAACAGGATTCCAAGAGACCCAGTACTTC. Translating gives CASRGTGFQETQYF.

The chain recombines TRBV6-5 with TRBJ1-1, with a possible D match to TRBD1 (5 bases). V lost 11 bases and J lost 0, with 16 bases in between. The length of the CDR3 is 14 residues. CDR1 is MNHEY and CDR2 is SVGAGI in the germline V gene. The DNA of the CDR3 is TGTGCCGTTCGGCAGGGAGGGATGAACACTGAAGCTTTCTTT. It specifies CAVRQGGMNTEAFF.

CDR3 nucleotides: TGCGCCAGCAGCACAAGAAGGGGGATTAACTATGGCTACACCTTC. It is translated as CASSTRRGINYGYTF. This rearrangement joins TRBV5-1 to TRBJ1-2, with D perhaps TRBD1 (6 bases). This CDR3 has 15 amino acids. The germline V gene has CDR1 SGHRS and CDR2 YFSETQ. The V end lost 4 bases, the J end lost 1 base, and 14 bases lay between the germline ends.

This chain connects TRBV11-2 to TRBJ2-4; TRBD2 matches 7 bases. The CDR3 consists of 17 residues. Germline CDR1 is SGHAT and CDR2 is FQNNGV. Germline trimming cut 2 bases from V and 1 base from J; bases unmatched to any gene: 8. CDR3 DNA: TGTGCCAGCAGCTTAAGGACTAGTGGCGATGCCAAAAACATTCAGTACTTC. Amino acid sequence: CASSLRTSGDAKNIQYF.

The chain joins TRBV4-1 to TRBJ1-4, with D perhaps TRBD1 (6 bases). The V and J ends lost 4 bases and 8 bases respectively, with 8 bases between them. CDR1 MGHRA and CDR2 YSYEKL come from the germline V gene. The CDR3 extends over 12 amino acids. The CDR3 DNA sequence: TGCGCCAGCAGCCGGACAGAGGAAAAACTGTTTTTT. Residues: CASSRTEEKLFF.

V usage is TRBV6-5 and J usage is TRBJ1-5, with 8 bases that match TRBD1. Germline CDR1 and CDR2: MNHEY and SVGAGI. The CDR3 runs to 14 residues. J lost 1 base, V lost 5 bases, and 1 base had no gene match. In DNA, the CDR3 is TGTGCCAGCAGTAGGACAGGGAGCAATCAGCCCCAGCATTTT. The encoded protein is CASSRTGSNQPQHF.

The CDR3 loop reads CASMRTGGELFF. Here the CDR3 DNA reads TGTGCCAGCATGAGAACCGGCGGGGAGCTGTTTTTT. The chain has TRBV2 and TRBJ2-2; D gene ambiguous. This CDR3 has 12 residues. With 7 bases removed from V and 7 bases from J, the gap between germline ends came to 10 bases. Germline V gene lookup returns CDR1 SNHLY and CDR2 FYNNEI.

V gene TRBV5-6 combines with J gene TRBJ1-4; D is undetermined. This CDR3 has 17 residues. Germline V gene sequence: CDR1 SGHDT, CDR2 YYEEEE. Trimming stripped 0 bases from V and 3 bases from J, with 15 bases between. This CDR3 is CASSLESTRLSNEKLFF. The CDR3 DNA is TGTGCCAGCAGCTTGGAAAGCACACGACTGTCTAATGAAAAACTGTTTTTT.

This clone was seen a single time. CDR3 in amino acids: CASSTGTSGSIRQQFF. The DNA for the CDR3 is TGTGCCAGCAGTACCGGGACTAGCGGGAGTATAAGGCAGCAGTTCTTC. The rearrangement links TRBV5-8 to TRBJ2-1; 14 bases align to TRBD2. With V trimmed by 5 bases and J by 11 bases, 12 bases remained unmatched. This CDR3 comprises 16 residues. CDR1 is SGHTS, CDR2 YDEGEE, per germline. Full variable domain (rest looked up from reference TRBV5-8 and TRBJ2-1): EAGVTQSPTHLIKTRGQQATLRCSPISGHTSVYWYQQALGLGLQFLLWYDEGEERNRGNFPPRFSGRQFPNYSSELNVNALELEDSALYLCASSTGTSGSIRQQFFGPGTRLTVL.

The chain has TRBV5-1 and TRBJ2-2; 7 bases line up with TRBD1. V shed 3 bases and J 0 bases; nucleotides not matched to a gene: 8. Germline values: CDR1 SGHRS, CDR2 YFSETQ. CDR3 length: 17 amino acids. The CDR3: CASSWEPTGPNTGELFF. CDR3 in DNA: TGCGCCAGCAGCTGGGAACCGACAGGGCCGAACACCGGGGAGCTGTTTTTT.

The chain carries TRBV9 and TRBJ1-2; D is possibly TRBD1 (5 bases). Germline CDR1 and CDR2: SGDLS and YYNGEE. Trimming stripped 0 bases from V and 2 bases from J, with 8 bases between. The CDR3 has 14 residues. The CDR3, as DNA: TGTGCCAGCAGCGTAGACTCAGGGAACTATGGCTACACCTTC. Translated: CASSVDSGNYGYTF.

The chain has TRBV10-2 and TRBJ1-5; 9 bases are shared with TRBD1. From germline, CDR1 is WSHSY and CDR2 SAAADI. V was pared by 2 bases and J by 1 base, with 3 bases of the junction left unmatched. The CDR3 contains 16 residues. CDR3 in DNA: TGCGCCAGCAGTGAGGGGACAGGGTTGAGCAATCAGCCCCAGCATTTT. Translating it yields CASSEGTGLSNQPQHF.

The V call is TRBV6-1, the J call TRBJ1-5; 7 bases fit TRBD1. This CDR3 comprises 15 residues. The germline gives CDR1 MNHNS, CDR2 SASEGT. The junction had 2 bases not matched to a gene; V was cut back by 3 bases and J by 0 bases. The CDR3 sequence is CASSEDRYSNQPQHF. The CDR3 coding sequence is TGTGCCAGCAGTGAGGACAGGTATAGCAATCAGCCCCAGCATTTT.

This clone was seen only a few times. The chain has TRBV11-2 and TRBJ1-1; 9 bases agree with TRBD1. The V segment lost 5 bases and the J segment 6 bases; nucleotides outside the gene matches: 7. The CDR3 covers 14 residues. Germline CDR1 is SGHAT and CDR2 is FQNNGV. The CDR3 sequence is CASSRQGGRAEAFF. In DNA form, the CDR3 reads TGTGCCAGCAGCAGACAGGGGGGACGCGCTGAAGCTTTCTTT.

The chain links TRBV19 to TRBJ1-2, with TRBD1 matching over 7 bases. The germline CDR1 and CDR2 sequences are LNHDA and SQIVND (reference sequence). Trimming took 6 bases from V and 3 from J; bases not matched to a gene: 7. The CDR3 has 14 residues. The CDR3 reads CASRITTGDYGYTF. The CDR3 bases are TGTGCCAGTAGGATCACCACAGGGGACTATGGCTACACCTTC.

The chain is built from TRBV5-6 and TRBJ1-1; 12 positions match TRBD1. This CDR3 comprises 16 residues. The J segment lost 7 bases and the V segment lost 4 bases, leaving 11 bases of the junction unmatched. The germline V gene encodes CDR1 SGHDT and CDR2 YYEEEE. CDR3 coding DNA: TGTGCCAGCAGCCTAGCGGCGGGACAGGGGGCGAGTGAAGCTTTCTTT. Translating gives CASSLAAGQGASEAFF.

This chain links TRBV7-2 with TRBJ2-1; 14 nucleotides agree with TRBD2. CDR3 length: 15 residues. The germline CDR1 and CDR2 sequences are SGHTA and FQGNSA. With 5 bases clipped from V and 7 bases from J, the junction kept 4 bases outside the gene matches. In nucleotides, the CDR3 is TGTGCCAGCAGCGATGGGACTAGCGGGAGTAATGAGCAGTTCTTC. Its protein is CASSDGTSGSNEQFF.

This chain connects TRBV7-3 to TRBJ1-1; 8 bases fit TRBD1. This CDR3 contains 15 residues. Trimming cost V 0 bases and J 7 bases; bases outside gene matches: 7. CDR1 and CDR2 from the germline V gene are SGHTA and FQGTGA. CDR3 nucleotide sequence: TGTGCCAGCAGCTTAACGAGTGGACAGGGTGGTGAAGCTTTCTTT. As protein: CASSLTSGQGGEAFF.